Listed below are T cell receptor beta chains from one sample, sequenced in a study of CXCR3-negative and CXCR3-positive naive CD8 T cells. TCRdb reanalyzed the 5' RACE reads, giving one entry per CDR3 protein sequence and no DNA. In all, the sample yields 50,000 or so distinct CDR3 sequences. The sequenced sample was naive CXCR3+ CD8+ T cells from blood. Every receptor here comes from a human donor in good health. Some clones in this sample may be carry-over from other donors' samples. The CDR3 runs from the conserved cysteine through the conserved F or W. Each record gives: J gene, V gene, CDR3 length, CDR3 protein.

j_call: TRBJ2-5
v_call: TRBV7-9
cdr3_length: 14
cdr3_aa: CASSPAGGEETQYF

j_call: TRBJ1-1
v_call: TRBV4-3
cdr3_length: 14
cdr3_aa: CASSPGGSNTEAFF

j_call: TRBJ1-1
v_call: TRBV7-9
cdr3_length: 15
cdr3_aa: CASSLPRTANAEAFF

j_call: TRBJ2-1
v_call: TRBV12-3/TRBV12-4
cdr3_length: 14
cdr3_aa: CASNPTAAPTEQFF

j_call: TRBJ1-2
v_call: TRBV29-1
cdr3_length: 13
cdr3_aa: CSVAAWTDYGYTF

j_call: TRBJ2-7
v_call: TRBV4-1
cdr3_length: 14
cdr3_aa: CASSQASGPYEQYF

j_call: TRBJ1-1
v_call: TRBV6-2/TRBV6-3
cdr3_length: 16
cdr3_aa: CASSYSVGSMNTEAFF

j_call: TRBJ1-1
v_call: TRBV7-2
cdr3_length: 15
cdr3_aa: CASSGLQAMNTEAFF

j_call: TRBJ2-7
v_call: TRBV20-1
cdr3_length: 14
cdr3_aa: CSARYHTGGYEQYF

j_call: TRBJ2-5
v_call: TRBV2
cdr3_length: 13
cdr3_aa: CASSEVTGETQYF

j_call: TRBJ2-5
v_call: TRBV7-6
cdr3_length: 15
cdr3_aa: CASSLDPGSMETQYF

j_call: TRBJ2-7
v_call: TRBV5-6
cdr3_length: 14
cdr3_aa: CASSLADITYEQYF

j_call: TRBJ2-7
v_call: TRBV20-1
cdr3_length: 16
cdr3_aa: CSAVDGVESSSYEQYF

j_call: TRBJ1-1
v_call: TRBV25-1
cdr3_length: 13
cdr3_aa: CASSAGGQTEAFF

j_call: TRBJ2-3
v_call: TRBV3-1
cdr3_length: 12
cdr3_aa: CASSQDSDTQYF

j_call: TRBJ2-7
v_call: TRBV10-2
cdr3_length: 14
cdr3_aa: CASRGYAGAYEQYF

j_call: TRBJ2-1
v_call: TRBV4-1
cdr3_length: 16
cdr3_aa: CASSQDDFSSYNEQFF

j_call: TRBJ2-1
v_call: TRBV5-1
cdr3_length: 14
cdr3_aa: CASSLGGVEFEQFF

j_call: TRBJ2-3
v_call: TRBV2
cdr3_length: 16
cdr3_aa: CASSAGDYLYTDTQYF

j_call: TRBJ2-7
v_call: TRBV12-3/TRBV12-4
cdr3_length: 16
cdr3_aa: CASRDSDETNSYEQYF

j_call: TRBJ2-5
v_call: TRBV2
cdr3_length: 13
cdr3_aa: CASRTSGEETQYF

j_call: TRBJ1-4
v_call: TRBV7-2
cdr3_length: 15
cdr3_aa: CASSHSDRPWGKLFF

j_call: TRBJ1-4
v_call: TRBV7-8
cdr3_length: 15
cdr3_aa: CASSLEVSGTEKLFF

j_call: TRBJ2-7
v_call: TRBV11-2
cdr3_length: 13
cdr3_aa: CASRLGGSSEQYF

j_call: TRBJ1-5
v_call: TRBV18
cdr3_length: 14
cdr3_aa: CASSPAADNQPQHF

j_call: TRBJ2-2
v_call: TRBV6-4
cdr3_length: 14
cdr3_aa: CASSDGTNTGELFF

j_call: TRBJ1-5
v_call: TRBV12-3/TRBV12-4
cdr3_length: 13
cdr3_aa: CASSLGSNQPQHF

j_call: TRBJ2-1
v_call: TRBV12-3/TRBV12-4
cdr3_length: 11
cdr3_aa: CASSLLNEQFF

j_call: TRBJ1-2
v_call: TRBV2
cdr3_length: 16
cdr3_aa: CASSRGGLVANYGYTF

j_call: TRBJ1-1
v_call: TRBV20-1
cdr3_length: 13
cdr3_aa: CSATQVSGTEAFF

j_call: TRBJ2-1
v_call: TRBV7-6
cdr3_length: 14
cdr3_aa: CASSLTESYNEQFF

j_call: TRBJ1-2
v_call: TRBV13
cdr3_length: 11
cdr3_aa: CAVRADYGYTF

j_call: TRBJ1-2
v_call: TRBV7-2
cdr3_length: 15
cdr3_aa: CASSYGIQGVYGYTF

j_call: TRBJ1-6
v_call: TRBV5-5
cdr3_length: 16
cdr3_aa: CASSYPLSGWNSPLHF

j_call: TRBJ2-7
v_call: TRBV20-1
cdr3_length: 16
cdr3_aa: CSARDLGTGDSYEQYF

j_call: TRBJ2-1
v_call: TRBV7-3
cdr3_length: 13
cdr3_aa: CASSLGGRNEQFF

j_call: TRBJ1-1
v_call: TRBV4-2
cdr3_length: 11
cdr3_aa: CASSLGAEAFF

j_call: TRBJ2-2
v_call: TRBV9
cdr3_length: 16
cdr3_aa: CASSVGGSWNTGELFF

j_call: TRBJ2-3
v_call: TRBV4-3
cdr3_length: 17
cdr3_aa: CASSQADSPYLTDTQYF

j_call: TRBJ2-3
v_call: TRBV29-1
cdr3_length: 16
cdr3_aa: CSVGMKRGGRDDTQYF

j_call: TRBJ2-2
v_call: TRBV5-1
cdr3_length: 18
cdr3_aa: CASSPSGGAKANTGELFF

j_call: TRBJ1-2
v_call: TRBV5-4
cdr3_length: 16
cdr3_aa: CASSLNGRTDRDGYTF

j_call: TRBJ1-2
v_call: TRBV7-2
cdr3_length: 15
cdr3_aa: CASSLSGNSNYGYTF

j_call: TRBJ1-5
v_call: TRBV7-9
cdr3_length: 20
cdr3_aa: CASSSTEPGQGVRGNQPQHF

j_call: TRBJ1-2
v_call: TRBV2
cdr3_length: 17
cdr3_aa: CASSEYADSQANYGYTF

j_call: TRBJ2-5
v_call: TRBV4-3
cdr3_length: 17
cdr3_aa: CASSQDRLAGAQETQYF

j_call: TRBJ2-7
v_call: TRBV28
cdr3_length: 14
cdr3_aa: CASSSDRVSYEQYF

j_call: TRBJ2-1
v_call: TRBV20-1
cdr3_length: 14
cdr3_aa: CSARVPAEYNEQFF

j_call: TRBJ2-7
v_call: TRBV7-9
cdr3_length: 12
cdr3_aa: CASSRSPYEQYF

j_call: TRBJ2-2
v_call: TRBV29-1
cdr3_length: 12
cdr3_aa: CSTTGGEGELFF

j_call: TRBJ2-3
v_call: TRBV29-1
cdr3_length: 12
cdr3_aa: CSARSATDTQYF